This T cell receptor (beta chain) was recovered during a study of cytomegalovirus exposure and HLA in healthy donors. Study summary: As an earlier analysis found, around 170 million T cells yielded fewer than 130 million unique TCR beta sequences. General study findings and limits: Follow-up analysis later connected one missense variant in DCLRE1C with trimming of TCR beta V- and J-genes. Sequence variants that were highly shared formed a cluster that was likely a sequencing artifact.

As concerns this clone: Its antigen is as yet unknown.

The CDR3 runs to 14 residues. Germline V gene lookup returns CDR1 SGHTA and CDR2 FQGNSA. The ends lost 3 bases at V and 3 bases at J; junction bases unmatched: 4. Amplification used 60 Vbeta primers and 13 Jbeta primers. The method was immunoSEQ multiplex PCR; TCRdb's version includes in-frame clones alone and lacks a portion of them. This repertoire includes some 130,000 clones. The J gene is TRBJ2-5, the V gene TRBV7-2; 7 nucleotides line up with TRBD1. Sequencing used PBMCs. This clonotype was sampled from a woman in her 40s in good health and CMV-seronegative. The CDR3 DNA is TGTGCCAGCAGCTTCGGGACAGTAGAAGAGACCCAGTACTTC. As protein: CASSFGTVEETQYF.